The present entry profiles one TCR beta chain with its context. The antigen is undetermined. This sample is part of a study of PD-1 blockade in mismatch repair-deficient tumors. This CDR3 contains 16 residues. Germline values: CDR1 SGHTA, CDR2 FQGNSA. J lost 8 bases, V lost 5 bases, and 15 bases had no gene match. This sample's time point: approximately ten-day in vitro stimulation with candidate neoantigen peptide 6. A few pembrolizumab responders had their TCRs sequenced. Sequencing used immunoSEQ multiplex PCR; TCRdb keeps in-frame clones, though not all of them. The table lists approximately 15,000 clones, about 85% of them singletons.

The chain employs TRBV7-2 and TRBJ2-1; TRBD2 matches 7 bases. The specimen comprised cells cultured in vitro, sampled from a patient treated with pembrolizumab. This receptor was taken from an adult with mismatch repair-deficient cancer. CDR3 amino acids: CASSASGGSRFDEQFF. Written as DNA, the CDR3 is TGTGCCAGCAGCGCCTCCGGCGGGAGCCGCTTCGATGAGCAGTTCTTC.